This T cell receptor (beta chain) was obtained from a study of blood T cells in healthy people across ages. Whole-study results and caveats: There was a strong correlation between TCR beta diversity and naive T cell percentage.

The CDR3 is 17 residues long. Trimming pared 4 bases from V and 1 base from J, leaving 19 bases between. Germline CDR1 reads SGHRS; CDR2 reads YFSETQ. This clonotype has a handful of counts. The antigen remains unidentified. For the second PCR, which ran for 7 to 11 cycles, a sample-barcoded 5' primer and a J-beta primer mix were used. TCRdb re-analysed the 5' RACE reads in MiXCR, keeping a single row per CDR3 protein. Seen here are around 1,500,000 distinct CDR3 sequences, about 30% observed once, and the top ten hold 7.7%. This sequence was found in a woman in her 30s in good health. The V and J genes are TRBV5-1 and TRBJ2-3; perhaps D is TRBD1 or TRBD2 (5 bases each). Material for sequencing was blood. The CDR3: CASSLGGRGVGTDTQYF. DNA of the CDR3: TGCGCCAGCAGCCTTGGAGGAAGGGGAGTTGGCACAGATACGCAGTATTTT.